This T cell receptor beta chain derives from a study of cytomegalovirus exposure and HLA in healthy donors. For the study at large: The same platform was used for the 130 or so validation repertoires and the approximately 670 first-cohort repertoires, a later analysis reported. General study results and limits: The classifier, whose performance was assessed in both the original and validation cohorts, reportedly diagnosed cytomegalovirus status with high specificity and sensitivity. The study designated about 160 TCR beta chains cytomegalovirus-associated.

This CDR3 has 14 residues. The germline V gene encodes CDR1 SEHNR and CDR2 FQNEAQ (reference sequence). V shed 6 bases and J shed 3 bases, with 13 bases lying between them. From the approximately 120-subject validation cohort, which was separate from the roughly 690-subject first cohort, the donors were drawn. The protocol was immunoSEQ multiplex PCR, while the TCRdb copy is restricted to in-frame clones and leaves out a portion. The sample yields some 180,000 clones, about three quarters seen once. Concerning this clone itself: Its antigen remains unidentified.

The sequencing sample was made of PBMCs. This chain links TRBV7-9 with TRBJ2-3, with D tentatively TRBD2 (6 bases). The receptor was isolated from a woman aged 25-40 years in good health and CMV-seronegative. This chain's CDR3 is CASRVWGETDTQYF. CDR3 DNA: TGTGCCAGCAGGGTATGGGGGGAAACAGATACGCAGTATTTT.